Shown below are 18 T cell receptor beta chains from a single sample sequenced in a study of shared T cell receptors in the human thymus. The method was immunoSEQ multiplex PCR; TCRdb's version includes in-frame clones alone and lacks a portion of them. The table lists 630,000 or so clones, roughly 86% of them singletons, with about 0.0094% in the top ten. These data were also filed under a second study, of human thymus T cells.

Sequences were obtained from thymocytes. The receptors were sampled from a boy under three years old with a congenital heart defect.

The chain is built from TRBV10-3 and TRBJ2-7; tentative D call: TRBD1 (5 bases). The CDR3 is made up of 13 amino acids. V was cut by 3 bases and J by 4 bases, with 10 bases left in between. The V gene's germline CDR1 is ENHRY and CDR2 SYGVKD. CDR3 loop: CAISEGAAYEQYF. In nucleotides, the CDR3 is TGTGCCATCAGTGAAGGGGCAGCATACGAGCAGTACTTC.

The genes are TRBV28 and TRBJ2-7; weak D call: TRBD2 (5 bases). The CDR3 extends over 15 amino acids. CDR1 MDHEN and CDR2 SYDVKM come from the germline V gene. The germline V and J ends were trimmed by 2 bases and 2 bases, with 13 bases remaining between them. CDR3 sequence reads: CASSLDYLSPYEQYF. The CDR3 bases are TGTGCCAGCAGTTTAGACTACCTGTCCCCCTACGAGCAGTACTTC.

The CDR3 loop reads CASRSAGGVQETQYF. The CDR3 DNA reads TGTGCCAGCAGATCAGCGGGGGGTGTCCAAGAGACCCAGTACTTC. The chain links TRBV28 to TRBJ2-5, with 9 nucleotides matching TRBD2. The V gene's germline CDR1 is MDHEN and CDR2 SYDVKM. The junction had 6 bases not matched to a gene; V was cut back by 6 bases and J by 1 base. This CDR3 comprises 15 residues.

The chain joins TRBV7-2 to TRBJ2-7, with 9 bases fitting TRBD1. J gave up 1 base and V 2 bases, and 6 bases lay outside the gene matches. Germline V CDR1 and CDR2: SGHTA, FQGNSA. The CDR3 extends over 16 amino acids. CDR3 in DNA: TGTGCCAGCAGCTTAACAGGGGGCGCGGGATCCTACGAGCAGTACTTC. Encoded protein: CASSLTGGAGSYEQYF.

This chain connects TRBV7-6 to TRBJ2-7; 8 bases line up with TRBD2. CDR1 SGHVS and CDR2 FNYEAQ come from the germline V gene. V gave up 4 bases and J gave up 2 bases; unmatched junction bases: 7. The CDR3 loop spans 15 amino acids. The CDR3 loop is CASSWRREGPYEQYF. In DNA, the CDR3 is TGTGCCAGCAGCTGGAGACGGGAGGGACCCTACGAGCAGTACTTC.

This sequence joins TRBV5-5 and TRBJ2-1; 9 bases align to TRBD2. Germline V gene sequence: CDR1 SGHKS, CDR2 YYEKEE (reference sequence). V trimming: 7 bases; J trimming: 0 bases; junction bases outside the gene matches: 17. The CDR3 has 19 amino acids. The CDR3 nucleotides read TGTGCCAGCGATTGGCCACGCGGGAGGGCCGGAAGCTCCTACAATGAGCAGTTCTTC. It is translated as CASDWPRGRAGSSYNEQFF. Variable domain in full (rest from reference TRBV5-5 and TRBJ2-1): DAGVTQSPTHLIKTRGQQVTLRCSPISGHKSVSWYQQVLGQGPQFIFQYYEKEERGRGNFPDRFSARQFPNYSSELNVNALLLGDSALYLCASDWPRGRAGSSYNEQFFGPGTRLTVL.

This clone came up a few times. The chain couples TRBV13 to TRBJ2-3, with D maybe TRBD1 (5 bases). Trimming took 5 bases from V and 2 from J, leaving 17 bases between them. CDR3 length: 16 residues. The germline gives CDR1 PRHDT, CDR2 FYEKMQ (reference sequence). CDR3: CASSRSLQVNTDTQYF. The CDR3 coding sequence is TGTGCCAGCAGCCGTTCTTTACAGGTTAACACAGATACGCAGTATTTT.

This rearrangement joins TRBV13 to TRBJ2-3; D not certain. Germline loops: CDR1 PRHDT, CDR2 FYEKMQ (reference sequence). CDR3 length: 12 amino acids. Deletions cut 5 bases from V and 2 bases from J, with 5 bases between. CDR3 sequence: CASSAVTDTQYF. As DNA, the CDR3 is TGTGCCAGCAGCGCAGTCACAGATACGCAGTATTTT.

The rearrangement joins TRBV10-2 to TRBJ2-7, with TRBD2 matching 7 bases. Trimming removed 4 bases from V and 1 base from J; junction bases left unmatched: 4. The germline CDR1 and CDR2 sequences are WSHSY and SAAADI. The CDR3 runs to 14 residues. Here the CDR3 reads CASSVGGTSYEQYF. In DNA, the CDR3 is TGCGCCAGCAGTGTGGGGGGGACGTCCTACGAGCAGTACTTC.

The rearrangement joins TRBV7-9 to TRBJ2-7; D gene ambiguous. V lost 5 bases, J lost 2 bases, and 13 bases lay in between. The CDR3 loop spans 14 amino acids. Germline V gene data show CDR1 as SEHNR and CDR2 as FQNEAQ (reference sequence). In DNA, the CDR3 is TGTGCCAGCAGCCTAGGTACAGTGGCCTACGAGCAGTACTTC. This encodes CASSLGTVAYEQYF.

The chain is built from TRBV4-3 and TRBJ2-3; TRBD2 aligns across 10 bases. Germline V gene sequence: CDR1 LGHNA, CDR2 YSLEER. The J segment lost 2 bases and the V segment lost 2 bases, leaving 7 bases of the junction unmatched. The CDR3 runs 17 residues. CDR3 sequence reads: CASSQSPGLAITDTQYF. The CDR3 DNA is TGCGCCAGCAGCCAAAGTCCGGGACTAGCGATCACAGATACGCAGTATTTT.

This clone was seen more than once but under ten times. The rearrangement joins TRBV5-4 to TRBJ1-1; 9 positions match TRBD1. The CDR3 length is 15 residues. The germline CDR1 and CDR2 sequences are SGHNT and YYREEE (reference sequence). V lost 4 bases to trimming and J lost 1 base; unmatched junction nucleotides: 5. CDR3 nucleotides: TGTGCCAGCAGCGAGCGGACAGGGGCGAACACTGAAGCTTTCTTT. It codes for CASSERTGANTEAFF.

The chain uses TRBV9 and TRBJ2-2; 8 positions agree with TRBD1. Looked up from germline, CDR1 is SGDLS and CDR2 is YYNGEE. The CDR3 extends over 22 amino acids. V trimming: 3 bases; J trimming: 0 bases; junction bases outside the gene matches: 22. CDR3 in amino acids: CASSEDVQGAPNVASNTGELFF. CDR3 nucleotide sequence: TGTGCCAGCAGCGAGGACGTTCAGGGGGCTCCTAACGTAGCGTCGAACACCGGGGAGCTGTTTTTT.

The V call is TRBV27, the J call TRBJ1-4; 9 bases are shared with TRBD1. Germline V CDR1 and CDR2: MNHEY, SMNVEV (reference sequence). This CDR3 contains 14 residues. After removal of 4 bases from V and 4 bases from J, the junction contained 1 base not matched to a gene. CDR3 in amino acids: CASSWTGDNEKLFF. Written as DNA, the CDR3 is TGTGCCAGCAGTTGGACAGGGGATAATGAAAAACTGTTTTTT.

This clone was recorded a few times. The genes are TRBV27 and TRBJ1-6; 9 bases are a match to TRBD1. Germline values: CDR1 MNHEY, CDR2 SMNVEV (reference sequence). The CDR3 spans 15 residues. The trim removed 5 bases at V and 13 bases at J, leaving 12 bases unmatched. CDR3 sequence reads: CASSPSGQGRAPLHF. The CDR3 nucleotides read TGTGCCAGCAGTCCCTCGGGACAGGGAAGGGCGCCCCTCCACTTT.

This chain uses TRBV28 with TRBJ2-3; 13 nucleotides align to TRBD2. This CDR3 has 19 residues. Trimming took 5 bases from V and 6 from J; bases not matched to a gene: 17. Germline CDR1 and CDR2: MDHEN and SYDVKM. The CDR3 reads CASSPLLTSGRSLADTQYF. CDR3 sequence (DNA): TGTGCCAGCAGTCCCCTTTTGACTAGCGGGAGGAGTTTGGCTGATACGCAGTATTTT.

V gene TRBV6-1 combines with J gene TRBJ1-3; D might be TRBD1 (6 bases). Germline V gene sequence: CDR1 MNHNS, CDR2 SASEGT. The CDR3 loop spans 17 amino acids. Trimming pared 4 bases from V and 4 bases from J, leaving 20 bases between. Here the CDR3 reads CASSAFYRESTGNTIYF. CDR3 sequence (DNA): TGTGCCAGCAGTGCTTTCTACAGGGAGTCGACGGGAAACACCATATATTTT.

V is TRBV2 and J is TRBJ2-3; TRBD2 matches at 9 bases. This CDR3 comprises 16 residues. Germline CDR1 is SNHLY and CDR2 is FYNNEI. V dropped 3 bases and J dropped 5; count of bases not matched to a gene: 9. The CDR3 DNA follows: TGTGCCAGCAGTGACGGTAGCGGGAGTGGGAAAGATACGCAGTATTTT. It translates to CASSDGSGSGKDTQYF.